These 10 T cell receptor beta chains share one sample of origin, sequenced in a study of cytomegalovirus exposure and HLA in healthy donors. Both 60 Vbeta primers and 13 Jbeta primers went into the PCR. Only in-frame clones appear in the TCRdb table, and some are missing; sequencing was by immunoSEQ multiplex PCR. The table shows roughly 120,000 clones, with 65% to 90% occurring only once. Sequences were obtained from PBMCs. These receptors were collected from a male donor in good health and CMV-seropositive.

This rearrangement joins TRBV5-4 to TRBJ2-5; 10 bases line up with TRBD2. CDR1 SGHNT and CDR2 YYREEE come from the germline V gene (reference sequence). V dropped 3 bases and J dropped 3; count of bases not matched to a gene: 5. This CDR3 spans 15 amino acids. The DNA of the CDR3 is TGTGCCAGCAGCTCGGGACTAGCGAGGGAAGAGACCCAGTACTTC. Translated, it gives CASSSGLAREETQYF. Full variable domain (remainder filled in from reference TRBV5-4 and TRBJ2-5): ETGVTQSPTHLIKTRGQQVTLRCSSQSGHNTVSWYQQALGQGPQFIFQYYREEENGRGNFPPRFSGLQFPNYSSELNVNALELDDSALYLCASSSGLAREETQYFGPGTRLLVL.

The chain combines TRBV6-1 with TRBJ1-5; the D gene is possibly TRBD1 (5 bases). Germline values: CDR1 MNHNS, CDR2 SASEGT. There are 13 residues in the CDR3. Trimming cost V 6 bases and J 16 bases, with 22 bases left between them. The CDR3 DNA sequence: TGTGCCAGCAGCTACCCAGATGGGGCCCAAATCCATTTT. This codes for CASSYPDGAQIHF.

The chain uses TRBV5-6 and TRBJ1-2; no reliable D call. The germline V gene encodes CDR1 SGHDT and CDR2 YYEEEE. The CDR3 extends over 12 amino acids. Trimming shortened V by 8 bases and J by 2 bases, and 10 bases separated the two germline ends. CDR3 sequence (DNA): TGTGCCAGTAGGACGGGGAACTATGGCTACACCTTC. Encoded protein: CASRTGNYGYTF.

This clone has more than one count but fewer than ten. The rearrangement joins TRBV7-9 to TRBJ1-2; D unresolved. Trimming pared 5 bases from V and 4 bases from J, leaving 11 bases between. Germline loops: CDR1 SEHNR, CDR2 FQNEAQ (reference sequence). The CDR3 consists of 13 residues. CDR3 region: CASSPRDPYGYTF. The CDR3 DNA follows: TGTGCCAGCAGCCCGAGAGATCCCTATGGCTACACCTTC.

The CDR3 DNA follows: TGCGCCAGCAGCCCCCGGGACAGGGGTGCCTACGAGCAGTACTTC. This codes for CASSPRDRGAYEQYF. This chain joins TRBV5-1 and TRBJ2-7; 10 nucleotides line up with TRBD1. V was clipped by 4 bases and J by 2 bases; unmatched bases: 6. The CDR3 covers 15 residues. The germline gives CDR1 SGHRS, CDR2 YFSETQ.

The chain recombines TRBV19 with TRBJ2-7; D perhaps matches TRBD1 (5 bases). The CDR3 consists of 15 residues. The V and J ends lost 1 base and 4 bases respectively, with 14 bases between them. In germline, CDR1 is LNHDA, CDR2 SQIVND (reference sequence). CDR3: CASSIGGVLGYEQYF. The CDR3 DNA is TGTGCCAGTAGTATAGGGGGCGTTCTTGGATACGAGCAGTACTTC.

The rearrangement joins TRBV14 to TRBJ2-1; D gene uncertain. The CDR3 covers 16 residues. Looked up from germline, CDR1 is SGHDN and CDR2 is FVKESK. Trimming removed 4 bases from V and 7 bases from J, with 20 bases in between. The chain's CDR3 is CASSPWSPIGWNEQFF. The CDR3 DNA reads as TGTGCCAGCAGCCCATGGTCCCCGATCGGGTGGAATGAGCAGTTCTTC.

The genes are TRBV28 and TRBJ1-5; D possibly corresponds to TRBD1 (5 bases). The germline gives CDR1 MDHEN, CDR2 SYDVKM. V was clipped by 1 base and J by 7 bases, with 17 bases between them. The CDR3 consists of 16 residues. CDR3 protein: CASSLLSRVTRQPQHF. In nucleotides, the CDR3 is TGTGCCAGCAGTTTATTGTCCAGGGTTACGAGACAGCCCCAGCATTTT.

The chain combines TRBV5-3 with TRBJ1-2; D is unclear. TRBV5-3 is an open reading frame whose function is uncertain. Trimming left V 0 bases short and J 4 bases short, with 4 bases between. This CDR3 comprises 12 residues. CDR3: CARSLDSYGYTF. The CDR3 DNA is TGTGCCAGAAGCTTGGACAGCTATGGCTACACCTTC.

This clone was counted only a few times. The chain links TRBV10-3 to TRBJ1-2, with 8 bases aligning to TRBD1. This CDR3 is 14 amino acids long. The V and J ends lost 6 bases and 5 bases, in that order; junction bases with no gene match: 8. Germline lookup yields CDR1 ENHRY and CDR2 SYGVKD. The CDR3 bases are TGTGCCATCAGAGGCGGACAGGGCGATTATGGCTACACCTTC. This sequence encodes CAIRGGQGDYGYTF.